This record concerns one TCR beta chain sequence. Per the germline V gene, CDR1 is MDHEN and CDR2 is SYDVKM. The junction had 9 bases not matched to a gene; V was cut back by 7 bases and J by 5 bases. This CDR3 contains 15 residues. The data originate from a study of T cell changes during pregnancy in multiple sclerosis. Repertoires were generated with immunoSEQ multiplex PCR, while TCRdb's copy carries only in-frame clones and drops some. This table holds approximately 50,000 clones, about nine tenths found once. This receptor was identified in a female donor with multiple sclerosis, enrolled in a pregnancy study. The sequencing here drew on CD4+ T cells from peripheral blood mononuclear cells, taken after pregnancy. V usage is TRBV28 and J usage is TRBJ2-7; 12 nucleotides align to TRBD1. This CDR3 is CASKLGGTGGHEQYF. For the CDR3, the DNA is TGTGCCAGCAAACTCGGAGGGACAGGGGGCCACGAGCAGTACTTC.